A single T cell receptor beta chain is shown here with its context. The data were obtained in a study of shared clonotypes between healthy human individuals. Trimming took off 3 bases at V and 0 bases at J, with 20 bases between the two ends. Germline V CDR1 and CDR2: WSHSY, SAAADI. The CDR3 length is 18 residues. Using immunoSEQ multiplex PCR, the repertoire was profiled, and TCRdb retains in-frame clones only, with some absent. The data show hundreds of thousands of clones, roughly 72% seen once. The specimen sequenced was memory CD4+ T cells sorted from blood. Subset of the sample: CD45RA-negative fraction. This clonotype originated in a woman aged 30 to 39 in good health. The chain links TRBV10-2 to TRBJ1-1; no firm D call. CDR3 region: CASSDFSHRGKLNTEAFF. CDR3 nucleotide sequence: TGCGCCAGCAGTGACTTCAGCCATCGGGGAAAACTGAACACTGAAGCTTTCTTT.